This TCR beta chain appears in the sequencing data of a study of T-cell memory formation after mild COVID-19. Per germline, CDR1 SGHRS and CDR2 YFSETQ. The CDR3 extends over 16 amino acids. Trimming took off 4 bases at V and 0 bases at J, with 17 bases between the two ends. TCRdb fed the 5' RACE reads into MiXCR, producing one record per CDR3 protein. The sample includes around 340,000 distinct CDR3 sequences, roughly 13% of them seen just once. Points on this clonotype: Its specificity is unknown.

Regarding the study as a whole: Several responding clones turned up in pre-infection memory, indicating that cross-reactive memory may have taken part. Mainly in CM and EM were contracting CD4+ clones; CD8+ were in EMRA.

The rearrangement joins TRBV5-1 to TRBJ2-7, with D possibly being TRBD1 (5 bases). The material sequenced was PBMCs or a T cell subset sorted from them (not recorded which). The sequence was obtained from a man between 18 and 35 years old who had mild COVID-19 (a few samples of this study predate the infection). Cell type and time point are not known. CDR3 DNA sequence: TGCGCCAGCAGCGGAATTGGACACGATGGCTCCTACGAGCAGTACTTC. As protein: CASSGIGHDGSYEQYF.